This T cell receptor (beta chain) was documented in a study of blood T cell repertoires in COVID-19. Study at large: Collection of acute and convalescent COVID-19 samples took place in the United States, Italy and Spain. PBMCs, B-cell-depleted T cells, or T cells were the source of the cDNA or gDNA that made up the material.

Original processing notes: Reference gene primer amplification gave nucleated cell count estimates. The method was immunoSEQ multiplex PCR; TCRdb's version includes in-frame clones alone and lacks a portion of them. From that table come the V and J calls and clone size; the DNA was used to work out D and trimming. The repertoire holds 75,000 to 95,000 clones, with 70% to 90% as singletons. The TCR was taken from a woman older than 75 with acute or convalescent COVID-19. The material sequenced was peripheral blood.

For the CDR3, the DNA is TGTGCCAGCAGCCAGGGGCGAAACACCATATATTTT. It is translated as CASSQGRNTIYF. The chain links TRBV5-6 to TRBJ1-3; tentatively, D is TRBD1 (6 bases). Germline V CDR1 and CDR2: SGHDT, YYEEEE. The CDR3 contains 12 residues. V was shortened by 4 bases and J by 5 bases, with 7 bases between the two germline ends.